The 31 T cell receptor beta chains presented below share a single source sample, sequenced in a study of blood T cell repertoires in COVID-19. Only in-frame clones appear in the TCRdb table, and some are missing; sequencing was by immunoSEQ multiplex PCR. The sample contains more than 85,000 clones, 90% to 95% of which appear only once. The source material was peripheral blood. These receptors originate from a man in his fifties or sixties with acute or convalescent COVID-19.

The CDR3 spells CASSFDGTGSSETQYF. CDR3 nucleotide sequence: TGTGCCAGCAGTTTCGATGGGACAGGGTCGTCGGAGACCCAGTACTTC. The rearrangement links TRBV5-4 to TRBJ2-5; 9 bases are a match to TRBD1. V lost 5 bases, J lost 5 bases, and 13 bases stayed unmatched. The length of the CDR3 is 16 residues. Germline V gene sequence: CDR1 SGHNT, CDR2 YYREEE (reference sequence).

This chain joins TRBV28 and TRBJ1-2; no firm D call. The CDR3 contains 12 residues. The germline V gene has CDR1 MDHEN and CDR2 SYDVKM. The CDR3 reads CMGSDGLGGYTF. CDR3 sequence (DNA): TGTATGGGCAGTGACGGCCTTGGGGGCTACACCTTC.

This clone was seen just once. This chain joins TRBV30 and TRBJ1-6; D is ambiguous. V lost 4 bases and J 4 bases, leaving 11 bases between the germline ends. Germline V gives CDR1 GTSNPN, CDR2 SVGIG (reference sequence). The CDR3 totals 14 residues. CDR3 in amino acids: CAWTENRYNSPLHF. In DNA, the CDR3 is TGTGCCTGGACAGAAAACAGATATAATTCACCCCTCCACTTT.

V gene TRBV29-1 combines with J gene TRBJ1-2; D might be TRBD1 (5 bases). This CDR3 is 12 amino acids long. Per germline, CDR1 SQVTM and CDR2 ANQGSEA. The V end lost 3 bases, the J end lost 7 bases, and 12 bases lay between the germline ends. CDR3 sequence (DNA): TGCAGCGTTGAGCTCGACAGTCCTGGCTACACCTTC. Amino acids: CSVELDSPGYTF.

As regards this clone: At the DNA level, this CDR3 is encoded by other sequences in the same sample as well. The V and J genes are TRBV10-3 and TRBJ1-5; weak D call: TRBD1 (5 bases). The V gene's germline CDR1 is ENHRY and CDR2 SYGVKD. The ends were cut back, 2 bases at V and 5 bases at J, with 7 bases in the middle. This CDR3 is 13 amino acids long. The CDR3 DNA reads TGTGCCATCAGTGAGGGGGGGGATCAGCCCCAGCATTTT. This gives the protein CAISEGGDQPQHF.

J is TRBJ2-7 and V is TRBV9; 8 bases fit TRBD2. The CDR3 has 14 amino acids. V shed 0 bases and J 4 bases; nucleotides not matched to a gene: 3. Per germline, CDR1 SGDLS and CDR2 YYNGEE. The CDR3 DNA reads TGTGCCAGCAGCGTAGGGACTAGCAGATACGAGCAGTACTTC. This gives the protein CASSVGTSRYEQYF.

The V and J genes are TRBV7-3 and TRBJ2-1; D ambiguous. The CDR3 length is 15 residues. Per germline, CDR1 SGHTA and CDR2 FQGTGA. V gave up 2 bases and J gave up 1 base, with 9 bases separating them. The CDR3 reads CASSLHTGSYNEQFF. Here the CDR3 DNA reads TGTGCCAGCAGCTTACATACCGGGTCCTACAATGAGCAGTTCTTC.

The chain recombines TRBV4-2 with TRBJ2-7; maybe TRBD1 (6 bases). CDR1 is LGHNA, CDR2 YNFKEQ, per germline. CDR3 length: 15 amino acids. Trimming shortened V by 1 base and J by 3 bases, and 13 bases separated the two germline ends. The chain's CDR3 is CASSQGSAGVYEQYF. CDR3 in DNA: TGTGCCAGCAGCCAAGGGTCGGCAGGGGTCTACGAGCAGTACTTC.

CDR3 nucleotides: TGTGCTAGTGGTTGGGAGGGGACTAGCGCAAAACCAGAGACCCAGTACTTC. Its translation: CASGWEGTSAKPETQYF. The chain uses TRBV12-5 and TRBJ2-5, with TRBD2 identical over 10 bases. The V gene end was trimmed by 4 bases and the J gene end by 4 bases; junction bases not matched to a gene: 12. Germline loops: CDR1 LGHNT, CDR2 FRNRAP. The CDR3 loop spans 17 amino acids.

J is TRBJ2-1 and V is TRBV14; 11 bases agree with TRBD2. Trimming removed 3 bases from V and 3 bases from J; junction bases left unmatched: 4. CDR1 and CDR2 from the germline V gene are SGHDN and FVKESK. The CDR3 runs 16 residues. CDR3 sequence: CASSQGLAAYYNEQFF. DNA of the CDR3: TGTGCCAGCAGCCAGGGACTAGCGGCCTACTACAATGAGCAGTTCTTC. Looking up the rest from reference TRBV14 and TRBJ2-1 gives the full variable domain: EAGVTQFPSHSVIEKGQTVTLRCDPISGHDNLYWYRRVMGKEIKFLLHFVKESKQDESGMPNNRFLAERTGGTYSTLKVQPAELEDSGVYFCASSQGLAAYYNEQFFGPGTRLTVL.

The rearrangement uses TRBV9 and TRBJ2-2; 7 bases map to TRBD1. Looked up from germline, CDR1 is SGDLS and CDR2 is YYNGEE. V gave up 2 bases and J gave up 3 bases; unmatched junction bases: 10. The CDR3 loop spans 17 amino acids. The CDR3 nucleotides read TGTGCCAGCAGCGTCCCCTACAGGGGCCACGACACCGGGGAGCTGTTTTTT. It encodes CASSVPYRGHDTGELFF.

The chain recombines TRBV5-4 with TRBJ2-1; TRBD2 aligns across 13 bases. The length of the CDR3 is 15 residues. Germline V gene data show CDR1 as SGHNT and CDR2 as YYREEE (reference sequence). Trimming took 2 bases from V and 4 from J; bases not matched to a gene: 0. The CDR3 is CASSLLAGGYNEQFF. The DNA for the CDR3 is TGTGCCAGCAGCTTACTAGCGGGAGGGTACAATGAGCAGTTCTTC.

The rearrangement joins TRBV5-4 to TRBJ2-2; D perhaps matches TRBD2 (5 bases). CDR3 length: 15 residues. Trimming stripped 2 bases from V and 0 bases from J, with 8 bases between. The germline V gene has CDR1 SGHNT and CDR2 YYREEE (reference sequence). The CDR3 nucleotides are TGTGCCAGCAGCTTAGGACTTTCGAACACCGGGGAGCTGTTTTTT. As protein: CASSLGLSNTGELFF.

The V gene is TRBV9, the J gene TRBJ2-5, with 13 bases fitting TRBD2. The CDR3 is made up of 14 amino acids. Germline V lookup: CDR1 SGDLS, CDR2 YYNGEE. J was trimmed by 5 bases and V by 4 bases; bases with no gene match: 2. CDR3 nucleotides: TGTGCCAGCAGCCAGACTAGCGGGAGGGAGACCCAGTACTTC. Protein sequence: CASSQTSGRETQYF.

Note on this clone: This sample also contains other DNA sequences that code for the same CDR3. The chain uses TRBV5-1 and TRBJ2-1, with TRBD2 matching over 10 bases. Germline CDR1 is SGHRS and CDR2 is YFSETQ. The CDR3 has 15 residues. Trimming took 0 bases from V and 7 from J; bases not matched to a gene: 4. The CDR3 sequence is CASSLGLAGVNEQFF. The CDR3, as DNA: TGCGCCAGCAGCTTGGGGCTAGCGGGAGTAAATGAGCAGTTCTTC.

The chain employs TRBV11-2 and TRBJ1-6; 10 nucleotides match TRBD1. The CDR3 is made up of 16 amino acids. Losses at the gene ends were 5 bases for V and 7 bases for J; bases not matched to a gene: 8. In germline, CDR1 is SGHAT, CDR2 FQNNGV. CDR3 DNA sequence: TGTGCCAGCAGCCAACCAAGACAGGGGGCAAATTCACCCCTCCACTTT. Translated, it gives CASSQPRQGANSPLHF.

This rearrangement joins TRBV24-1 to TRBJ2-3, with 9 nucleotides matching TRBD1. The CDR3 length is 17 residues. V lost 5 bases to trimming and J lost 4 bases; unmatched junction nucleotides: 12. Per germline, CDR1 KGHDR and CDR2 SFDVKD. CDR3 DNA: TGTGCCACCAGTGGCCGGACCGGGACAGGGCTCGCAGATACGCAGTATTTT. Its translation is CATSGRTGTGLADTQYF.

The chain couples TRBV19 to TRBJ2-7, with 10 positions matching TRBD2. Germline V gives CDR1 LNHDA, CDR2 SQIVND (reference sequence). V lost 3 bases to trimming and J lost 11 bases; unmatched junction nucleotides: 13. The CDR3 covers 15 residues. The CDR3 is CASSIRTSGYIGEYF. CDR3 nucleotide sequence: TGTGCCAGTAGTATCCGGACTAGCGGATACATTGGGGAGTACTTC.

This clone appeared a single time. The chain carries TRBV4-1 and TRBJ2-2; D might be TRBD2 (6 bases). The CDR3 consists of 15 residues. Germline CDR1 MGHRA, CDR2 YSYEKL. V was pared by 6 bases and J by 0 bases, with 11 bases between. CDR3 sequence (DNA): TGCGCCAGCAGGCGGGACGAGGCGAACACCGGGGAGCTGTTTTTT. Residues: CASRRDEANTGELFF.

This clone was found once. V usage is TRBV27 and J usage is TRBJ1-2; TRBD1 agrees at 9 bases. V shed 4 bases and J 1 base; nucleotides not matched to a gene: 13. This CDR3 region has 18 residues. The germline V gene encodes CDR1 MNHEY and CDR2 SMNVEV (reference sequence). The CDR3 DNA sequence: TGTGCCAGCAGTTCCACCCCCGGGACAGGGCGGGGTAACTATGGCTACACCTTC. Translating it yields CASSSTPGTGRGNYGYTF.

This clone was recorded a few times. The genes are TRBV4-3 and TRBJ2-1, with 12 positions matching TRBD2. The CDR3 is 16 residues long. Germline assignment: CDR1 LGHNA and CDR2 YSLEER. The V and J ends lost 3 bases and 4 bases, in that order; junction bases with no gene match: 4. The CDR3 protein is CASSQQTSGSYNEQFF. In DNA form, the CDR3 reads TGCGCCAGCAGCCAGCAGACTAGCGGGAGTTACAATGAGCAGTTCTTC.

V is TRBV5-4 and J is TRBJ1-3; D unresolved. Germline CDR1 reads SGHNT; CDR2 reads YYREEE (reference sequence). CDR3 size: 15 residues. Trimming took 4 bases from V and 1 from J, leaving 12 bases between them. The CDR3 sequence is CASSGSGGSGNTIYF. DNA of the CDR3: TGTGCCAGCAGCGGATCAGGAGGTTCTGGAAACACCATATATTTT.

The sample holds many counts of this clone. The chain is built from TRBV29-1 and TRBJ2-5; 10 nucleotides agree with TRBD2. With 7 bases clipped from V and 4 bases from J, the junction kept 6 bases outside the gene matches. Per the germline V gene, CDR1 is SQVTM and CDR2 is ANQGSEA. The CDR3 has 13 amino acids. In DNA form, the CDR3 reads TGCAGCGCCTTAGCGGGAGGCGCAGAGACCCAGTACTTC. Translating it yields CSALAGGAETQYF.

The chain uses TRBV6-5 and TRBJ2-2, with 7 bases fitting TRBD2. V lost 10 bases, J lost 6 bases, and 11 bases stayed unmatched. This CDR3 is built from 14 residues. CDR1 is MNHEY and CDR2 is SVGAGI in the germline V gene. The CDR3 nucleotides are TGTGCCACTAGCCCGGGGGGACCAGCCGGGGAGCTGTTTTTT. Translation gives CATSPGGPAGELFF.

The V call is TRBV7-9, the J call TRBJ1-3; 9 bases map to TRBD1. CDR1 and CDR2 (germline): SEHNR, FQNEAQ (reference sequence). V lost 11 bases to trimming and J lost 1 base; unmatched junction nucleotides: 3. The length of the CDR3 is 13 residues. CDR3 amino acids: CAGQGISGNTIYF. The CDR3, as DNA: TGTGCCGGACAGGGGATTTCTGGAAACACCATATATTTT.

The chain recombines TRBV11-2 with TRBJ1-5, with D perhaps matching TRBD1 (5 bases). Germline CDR1 is SGHAT and CDR2 is FQNNGV. The CDR3 sequence is 15 residues long. Deletions cut 0 bases from V and 2 bases from J, with 8 bases between. The CDR3 protein is CASSLDGGGNQPQHF. The CDR3 nucleotides read TGTGCCAGCAGCTTAGACGGGGGTGGCAATCAGCCCCAGCATTTT.

The V and J genes are TRBV24-1 and TRBJ2-5; D uncertain. The CDR3 length is 13 residues. V lost 3 bases, J lost 5 bases, and 9 bases lay in between. Germline CDR1 KGHDR, CDR2 SFDVKD. CDR3 bases: TGTGCCACCAGTGATGCGTCCGTGGAGACCCAGTACTTC. Residues: CATSDASVETQYF.

The chain is built from TRBV9 and TRBJ2-2; the D gene is possibly TRBD1 (5 bases). Germline loops: CDR1 SGDLS, CDR2 YYNGEE. Trimming left V 2 bases short and J 4 bases short, with 15 bases between. CDR3 length: 16 residues. The CDR3 DNA sequence: TGTGCCAGCAGCGTGTCCACAGGCCGGACCACCGGGGAGCTGTTTTTT. As protein: CASSVSTGRTTGELFF.

The V and J genes are TRBV13 and TRBJ2-1; 8 bases align to TRBD2. The CDR3 has 17 residues. With V trimmed by 5 bases and J by 2 bases, 11 bases remained unmatched. CDR1 and CDR2 (germline): PRHDT, FYEKMQ (reference sequence). CDR3 nucleotides: TGTGCCAGCAGCCCTCGGGAGGGGGTAGCCCCCTACAATGAGCAGTTCTTC. Translating it yields CASSPREGVAPYNEQFF. Drawing the rest from reference TRBV13 and TRBJ2-1, the complete variable domain is AAGVIQSPRHLIKEKRETATLKCYPIPRHDTVYWYQQGPGQDPQFLISFYEKMQSDKGSIPDRFSAQQFSDYHSELNMSSLELGDSALYFCASSPREGVAPYNEQFFGPGTRLTVL.

The gene calls are TRBV10-1 and TRBJ1-2, with TRBD1 matching 7 bases. V shed 6 bases and J 6 bases; nucleotides not matched to a gene: 7. The germline V gene has CDR1 WNHNN and CDR2 SYGVQD (reference sequence). CDR3 length: 13 amino acids. In nucleotides, the CDR3 is TGCGCCAGCAGCCTGACAGGGAACCATGGCTACACCTTC. This translates into CASSLTGNHGYTF.

The DNA for the CDR3 is TGTGCCAGCTCCACAGGGGTCGAGCAGTTCTTC. This codes for CASSTGVEQFF. The V call is TRBV6-4, the J call TRBJ2-1; TRBD1 aligns across 7 bases. V lost 8 bases and J lost 10; bases outside the gene matches: 5. CDR3 length: 11 amino acids. CDR1 MRHNA and CDR2 SNTAGT come from the germline V gene.